This T cell receptor beta chain was observed in a study of beta chain features in type 1 diabetes. Overall study context: All of the samples together had around 110,000,000 sorted cells examined.

Every donor provided one heparinised blood draw, which averaged around 110 mL. CD45RO/CCR7/CD25/CD127/CD95/CD27 staining was used to isolate CD4+ naive, central memory, regulatory and stem cell-like memory cells by sorting. The length of the CDR3 is 18 residues. From germline, CDR1 is SGHDT and CDR2 YYEEEE. Trimming removed 0 bases from V and 5 bases from J; junction bases left unmatched: 11. What was sequenced were expressed TCRB transcripts, since all of the isolated RNA had been reverse transcribed. Sequenced naive, central memory and regulatory T cell samples produced an average of about 3.6 million reads. Using immunoSEQ multiplex PCR, the repertoire was profiled, and TCRdb retains in-frame clones only, with some absent. Of fewer than 500,000 clones listed, approximately 13% are singletons.

The chain uses TRBV5-6 and TRBJ2-3; 11 bases fit TRBD2. This TCR was sampled from a man aged 25-45 years in good health. The sample consisted of naive CD4+ T cells from blood. CDR3 loop: CASSLVPSGGFFRDTQYF. The DNA of the CDR3 is TGTGCCAGCAGCTTGGTTCCTAGCGGGGGGTTCTTCCGAGATACGCAGTATTTT.